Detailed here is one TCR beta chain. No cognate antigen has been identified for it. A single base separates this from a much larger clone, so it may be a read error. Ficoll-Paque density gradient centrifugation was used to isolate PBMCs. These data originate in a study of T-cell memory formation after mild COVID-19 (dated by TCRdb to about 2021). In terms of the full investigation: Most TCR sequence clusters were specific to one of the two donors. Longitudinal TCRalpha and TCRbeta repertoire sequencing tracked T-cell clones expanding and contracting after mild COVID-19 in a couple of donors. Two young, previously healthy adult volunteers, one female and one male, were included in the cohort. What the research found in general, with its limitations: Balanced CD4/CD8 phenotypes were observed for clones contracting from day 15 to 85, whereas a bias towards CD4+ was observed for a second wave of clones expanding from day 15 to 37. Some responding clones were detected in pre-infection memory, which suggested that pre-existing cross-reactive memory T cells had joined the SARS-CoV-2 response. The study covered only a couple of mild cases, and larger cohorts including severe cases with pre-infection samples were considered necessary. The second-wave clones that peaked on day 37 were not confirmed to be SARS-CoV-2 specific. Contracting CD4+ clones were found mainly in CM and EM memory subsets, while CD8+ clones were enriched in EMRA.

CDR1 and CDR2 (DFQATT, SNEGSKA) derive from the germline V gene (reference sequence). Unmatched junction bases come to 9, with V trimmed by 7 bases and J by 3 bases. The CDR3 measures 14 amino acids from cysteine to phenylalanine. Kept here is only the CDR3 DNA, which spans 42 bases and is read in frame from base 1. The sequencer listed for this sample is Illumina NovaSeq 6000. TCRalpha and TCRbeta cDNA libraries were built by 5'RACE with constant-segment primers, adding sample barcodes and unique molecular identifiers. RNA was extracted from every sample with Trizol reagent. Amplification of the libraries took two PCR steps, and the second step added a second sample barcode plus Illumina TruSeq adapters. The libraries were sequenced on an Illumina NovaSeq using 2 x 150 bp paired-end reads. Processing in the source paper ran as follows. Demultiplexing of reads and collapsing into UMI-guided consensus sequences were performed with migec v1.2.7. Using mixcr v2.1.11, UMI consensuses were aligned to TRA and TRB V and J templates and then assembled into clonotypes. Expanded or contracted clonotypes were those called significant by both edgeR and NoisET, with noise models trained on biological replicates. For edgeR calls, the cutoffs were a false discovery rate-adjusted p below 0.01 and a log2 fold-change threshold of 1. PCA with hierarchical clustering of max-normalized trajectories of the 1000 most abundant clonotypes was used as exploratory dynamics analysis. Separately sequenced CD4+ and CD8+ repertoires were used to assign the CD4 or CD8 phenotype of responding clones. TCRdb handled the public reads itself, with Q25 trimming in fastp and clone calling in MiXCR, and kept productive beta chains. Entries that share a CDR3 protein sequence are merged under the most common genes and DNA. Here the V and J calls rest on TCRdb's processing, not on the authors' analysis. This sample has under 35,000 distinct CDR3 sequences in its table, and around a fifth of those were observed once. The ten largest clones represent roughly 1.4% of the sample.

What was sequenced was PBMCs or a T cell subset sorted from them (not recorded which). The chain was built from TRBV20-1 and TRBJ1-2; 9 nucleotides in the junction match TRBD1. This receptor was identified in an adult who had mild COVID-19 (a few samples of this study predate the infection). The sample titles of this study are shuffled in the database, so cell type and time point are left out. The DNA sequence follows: TGCAGTGACCATACAGGGGGCGCTGACTATGGCTACACCTTC. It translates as CSDHTGGADYGYTF.